This TCR beta chain is from a study of blood T cell repertoires in COVID-19 (dated by TCRdb to 2020 to 2022). Regarding the study in general: Samples from collaborators originated in the United States, Italy and Spain and spanned both the acute and convalescent phases of COVID-19. The prospective study material was composed of cDNA or gDNA derived from T cells, B-cell-depleted T cells, or PBMCs. Deeply sampled blood TCRbeta repertoires from subjects exposed to, actively infected with, or recovered from COVID-19 were included in the dataset. The repertoires were made available in a free public database intended to serve as a resource for research on the immune response to SARS-CoV-2. Samples came from the ongoing ImmuneRACE study (first 160 participants) plus 1,254 subjects from 6 global collaborators. The sample metadata nearly always contained a de-identified subject ID, COVID-19 status, age in years and sex. Where available, HLA class I and class II types were taken from metadata supplied by the sample provider and were not determined by assay-based typing.

Participants in the prospective study were enrolled through a virtual design, were aged roughly 18 to 90 years, and lived in roughly 24 United States geographic areas. In the prospective study, cohorts were assigned on the basis of participant-reported clinical history obtained from a screening survey and a study questionnaire. Recovered participants in ImmuneRACE Cohort 3 were defined as having two consecutive negative NP/OP PCR tests, clearance from a healthcare professional, or resolution of symptoms. In the prospective study, mobile phlebotomists collected whole blood, serum and a nasopharyngeal or oropharyngeal swab from each participant. Additional blood draws and questionnaires over an approximately 2-month period could optionally be provided by prospective study participants. Before DNA extraction, prospective study blood samples were shipped either frozen or at room temperature. This clone has only one observation. There is no known antigen for this receptor. Qualities for individual bases were not recorded, and no much larger clone is one base off.

The investigation overall reported the following: Clinical and demographic metadata were provided uncurated, with the amount varying by source and participant.

V lost 3 bases and J lost 1 base, and the count of bases not matched to a germline gene is 3. In the germline V gene (reference sequence), CDR1 corresponds to LNHDA and CDR2 to SQIVND. The CDR3 spans 16 residues, from the cysteine through the phenylalanine. Of all the DNA, just the CDR3 is kept, 48 bases in frame from base 1. TCRbeta CDR3 regions were amplified from genomic DNA by means of the immunoSEQ Assay, a bias-controlled multiplex PCR. The original pipeline was this. Nucleated cell counts per sample were estimated from amplification of reference gene primers within the assay. To quantify the absolute abundance of each unique TCRbeta CDR3 rearrangement, sequence reads were collapsed and filtered. For each sample, productive Simpson clonality was calculated as the square root of Simpson's diversity index over productive rearrangements. TCRdb carries this immuneACCESS record with in-frame sequences only. Its versions omit some clonotypes, under half of them owing to an unresolved V gene in the studies checked, with the rest unexplained. The V and J calls and clone size were taken over from that table, and D and trimming were inferred from the DNA. The sample yields 140,000 to 150,000 clones; more than 75% were counted once. The ten largest clones add up to 5% to 7% of the sample.

Recombination linked TRBV19 to TRBJ2-2; a stretch of 9 junction bases matches TRBD1. The sequencing input was PBMCs or T cells enriched from blood (not recorded which). The origin of this receptor is a woman in her forties or fifties who had recovered from COVID-19. The DNA is as follows: TGTGCCAGTAGTATCCCGGGACAGGGGAACACCGGGGAGCTGTTTTTT. It specifies CASSIPGQGNTGELFF.